These 27 T cell receptor beta chains share one sample of origin, sequenced in a study of blood T cells in healthy people across ages. It was with a sample-barcoded 5' primer and a J-beta primer mix that a second PCR of about 7 to 12 cycles was run. MiXCR, applied by TCRdb to the 5' RACE reads, yields one record per CDR3 protein. The table has about 630,000 distinct CDR3 sequences, under 25% seen once. The sequenced material came from blood. These receptor sequences come from a man in his sixties or seventies in good health.

This clonotype was counted a single time. This chain links TRBV9 with TRBJ2-1, with unresolved D. Germline V lookup: CDR1 SGDLS, CDR2 YYNGEE. V was shortened by 2 bases and J by 9 bases, with 12 bases between the two germline ends. This CDR3 region has 13 residues. DNA of the CDR3: TGTGCCAGCAGCGTCGGGCCCATGGCTGAGCAGTTCTTC. This codes for CASSVGPMAEQFF.

The chain uses TRBV12-3 or TRBV12-4 and TRBJ2-2; TRBD2 aligns across 8 bases. Trimming at V came to 5 bases and at J to 5 bases, leaving 7 bases not matched to a gene. CDR3 length: 15 residues. As DNA, the CDR3 is TGTGCCAGCAGTCTCAGAGCGGGGGCGACCGGGGAGCTGTTTTTT. Translated: CASSLRAGATGELFF.

The V gene is TRBV20-1, the J gene TRBJ2-5; possibly TRBD1 or TRBD2 for D (5 bases each). V lost 6 bases to trimming and J lost 1 base, with 12 bases between them. The CDR3 has 13 residues. CDR1 DFQATT and CDR2 SNEGSKA come from the germline V gene (reference sequence). CDR3 residues: CSATTGTQETQYF. CDR3 nucleotides: TGCAGTGCAACCACCGGGACCCAAGAGACCCAGTACTTC.

This clonotype was detected only a few times. CDR3 nucleotides: TGCGCCAGCAGCTTGGCCGTAAGAACTAGCGGCGGTGCAGATACGCAGTATTTT. It yields the protein CASSLAVRTSGGADTQYF. V usage is TRBV5-1 and J usage is TRBJ2-3; 8 bases are a match to TRBD2. Germline trimming cut 0 bases from V and 4 bases from J; bases unmatched to any gene: 13. The germline V gene has CDR1 SGHRS and CDR2 YFSETQ. The CDR3 extends over 18 amino acids. Looking up the rest from reference TRBV5-1 and TRBJ2-3 gives the full variable domain: KAGVTQTPRYLIKTRGQQVTLSCSPISGHRSVSWYQQTPGQGLQFLFEYFSETQRNKGNFPGRFSGRQFSNSRSEMNVSTLELGDSALYLCASSLAVRTSGGADTQYFGPGTRLTVL.

This clonotype came up many times. This rearrangement joins TRBV5-1 to TRBJ2-7; 9 bases agree with TRBD1. Germline V gene lookup returns CDR1 SGHRS and CDR2 YFSETQ. Germline trimming cut 8 bases from V and 5 bases from J; bases unmatched to any gene: 8. The CDR3 runs 13 residues. CDR3 nucleotide sequence: TGCGCCAGTAGCCGGGACAGGGCCGACGAGCAGTACTTC. It codes for CASSRDRADEQYF.

This clonotype was seen ten or more times. The rearrangement links TRBV5-1 to TRBJ2-7, with D perhaps matching TRBD2 (5 bases). Germline V gives CDR1 SGHRS, CDR2 YFSETQ. The CDR3 has 14 residues. Trimming removed 4 bases at V and 2 bases at J, with 13 bases between. CDR3 DNA sequence: TGCGCCAGCAGCGCAGGACTTGTTACCTACGAGCAGTACTTC. This sequence encodes CASSAGLVTYEQYF.

This clonotype was counted between two and nine times. The chain recombines TRBV7-2 with TRBJ2-1; D not certain. This CDR3 spans 15 amino acids. Germline CDR1 reads SGHTA; CDR2 reads FQGNSA. Between the trimmed V and J ends, which lost 2 bases and 5 bases, there was a span of 13 bases. This CDR3 reads CASSLFQRANNEQFF. The CDR3 DNA reads TGTGCCAGCAGCTTATTCCAAAGAGCCAACAATGAGCAGTTCTTC.

This clonotype was seen a few times. J is TRBJ2-1 and V is TRBV6-5; TRBD2 is a possible D gene (6 bases). The J call is in doubt because the DNA end fits TRBJ2-4 better. The CDR3 is 14 residues long. Germline CDR1 is MNHEY and CDR2 is SVGAGI. The CDR3 here is CASSYSGDFGDQYF. The CDR3 DNA follows: TGTGCCAGCAGTTACTCGGGGGACTTTGGGGATCAGTACTTC.

The chain couples TRBV4-1 to TRBJ2-5, with D tentatively TRBD2 (6 bases). CDR1 MGHRA and CDR2 YSYEKL come from the germline V gene. The V end was cut by 1 base, the J end by 3 bases, with 9 bases between. This CDR3 comprises 14 residues. CDR3 loop: CASSQVSGEETQYF. CDR3 nucleotide sequence: TGCGCCAGCAGCCAAGTGTCGGGGGAAGAGACCCAGTACTTC.

The chain links TRBV12-3 or TRBV12-4 to TRBJ2-1; tentative D call: TRBD2 (6 bases). Between the trimmed V and J ends, which lost 2 bases and 10 bases, there was a span of 15 bases. The CDR3 is 14 residues long. CDR3 DNA: TGTGCCAGCAGTTTATCGGCTAGCGTAAGGGAGCAGTTCTTC. Translating it yields CASSLSASVREQFF.

The gene calls are TRBV2 and TRBJ2-5; 11 bases align to TRBD2. This CDR3 comprises 14 residues. Trimming at V came to 5 bases and at J to 5 bases, leaving 4 bases not matched to a gene. Germline CDR1 reads SNHLY; CDR2 reads FYNNEI. In DNA, the CDR3 is TGTGCCAGCAGTTCTACTAGCGGGGGCGAGACCCAGTACTTC. Its translation: CASSSTSGGETQYF.

The V and J genes are TRBV20-1 and TRBJ2-5, with D perhaps matching TRBD2 (5 bases). The CDR3 length is 14 residues. The germline CDR1 and CDR2 sequences are DFQATT and SNEGSKA (reference sequence). The V end lost 0 bases, the J end lost 5 bases, and 13 bases lay between the germline ends. CDR3 loop: CSARDGRGSETQYF. CDR3 bases: TGCAGTGCTAGAGATGGTCGAGGGTCTGAGACCCAGTACTTC.

The sample holds many counts of this clonotype. This chain links TRBV28 with TRBJ2-5; D is unresolved. CDR1 and CDR2 from the germline V gene are MDHEN and SYDVKM. The CDR3 is 16 amino acids. V dropped 6 bases and J dropped 1 base, with 18 bases sitting between them. CDR3 amino acids: CASRALGRQRQETQYF. The CDR3 nucleotides are TGTGCCAGCAGAGCCCTAGGTCGGCAGCGCCAAGAGACCCAGTACTTC.

The V and J genes are TRBV7-2 and TRBJ2-3, with 7 bases matching TRBD1. Germline CDR1 is SGHTA and CDR2 is FQGNSA. The CDR3 runs to 16 residues. The V and J ends lost 5 bases and 2 bases, in that order; junction bases with no gene match: 10. DNA of the CDR3: TGTGCCAGCAGCCCAGACAGGGCCAGGTCCACAGATACGCAGTATTTT. It encodes CASSPDRARSTDTQYF.

The genes are TRBV4-1 and TRBJ2-7; D unclear. The CDR3 spans 18 residues. The germline gives CDR1 MGHRA, CDR2 YSYEKL. V shed 2 bases and J shed 2 bases, with 22 bases lying between them. CDR3 sequence: CASSQNSGLTHVAYEQYF. The CDR3 DNA reads TGCGCCAGCAGCCAAAATTCTGGGCTGACCCATGTCGCCTACGAGCAGTACTTC.

This clonotype was observed a few times. Here the CDR3 reads CSAQMGPETQYF. The CDR3 DNA follows: TGCAGTGCCCAAATGGGACCGGAGACCCAGTACTTC. The chain is built from TRBV20-1 and TRBJ2-5; D may match TRBD1 or TRBD2 (5 bases each). The CDR3 totals 12 residues. CDR1 DFQATT and CDR2 SNEGSKA come from the germline V gene (reference sequence). Trimming pared 6 bases from V and 5 bases from J, leaving 13 bases between.

A few counts support this clonotype. This chain links TRBV20-1 with TRBJ2-1, with 8 nucleotides matching TRBD2. V lost 5 bases and J lost 0; bases outside the gene matches: 6. This CDR3 is 15 amino acids long. The germline V gene has CDR1 DFQATT and CDR2 SNEGSKA (reference sequence). CDR3 sequence (DNA): TGCAGTGCTGGGGGTAGCGGGATCTCCTACAATGAGCAGTTCTTC. Protein sequence: CSAGGSGISYNEQFF.

The rearrangement joins TRBV10-3 to TRBJ1-1; tentatively, D is TRBD1 (5 bases). In germline, CDR1 is ENHRY, CDR2 SYGVKD. V was shortened by 10 bases and J by 2 bases, with 11 bases between the two germline ends. The CDR3 extends over 12 amino acids. The CDR3 reads CATSGGNTEAFF. CDR3 DNA: TGTGCCACAAGCGGGGGTAACACTGAAGCTTTCTTT.

The chain joins TRBV3-1 to TRBJ2-3, with TRBD2 matching over 7 bases. Germline V CDR1 and CDR2: LGHDT, YNNKEL (reference sequence). V trimming: 4 bases; J trimming: 8 bases; junction bases outside the gene matches: 12. CDR3 size: 15 residues. CDR3 region: CASSPRTSPLITQYF. CDR3 coding DNA: TGTGCCAGCAGCCCCAGGACTAGTCCTCTTATTACGCAGTATTTT.

V is TRBV20-1 and J is TRBJ1-2; D not resolved. The germline V and J ends were trimmed by 5 bases and 7 bases, with 14 bases remaining between them. Germline V gene sequence: CDR1 DFQATT, CDR2 SNEGSKA (reference sequence). The CDR3 sequence is 12 residues long. The CDR3: CSAAQAGFGYTF. The CDR3 nucleotides are TGCAGTGCTGCCCAGGCGGGTTTTGGCTACACCTTC.

As concerns this clonotype: The junction shows a germline mismatch at one end, possibly a read error. This chain connects TRBV19 to TRBJ2-7; a weak D match, TRBD1 (6 bases). The DNA end is more similar to TRBJ2-1, so the J call may be wrong. The CDR3 loop spans 15 amino acids. CDR1 and CDR2 (germline): LNHDA, SQIVND (reference sequence). In nucleotides, the CDR3 is TGTGCCAGTAGTATTTCCAGGGGTTGGTACAATGTGCAGTTCTTC. Protein: CASSISRGWYNVQFF.

The table lists this clonotype with a few counts. The chain carries TRBV20-1 and TRBJ2-3; TRBD2 aligns across 8 bases. Per germline, CDR1 DFQATT and CDR2 SNEGSKA (reference sequence). The CDR3 covers 14 residues. Germline trimming cut 8 bases from V and 0 bases from J; bases unmatched to any gene: 7. This chain's CDR3 is CSHHSGTSTDTQYF. In DNA form, the CDR3 reads TGCAGTCATCATAGCGGGACTAGCACAGATACGCAGTATTTT.

This sequence joins TRBV20-1 and TRBJ1-2; 10 positions agree with TRBD1. The CDR3 is 16 residues long. Trimming removed 1 base from V and 7 bases from J; junction bases left unmatched: 12. The V gene's germline CDR1 is DFQATT and CDR2 SNEGSKA (reference sequence). The DNA of the CDR3 is TGCAGTGCTAGAGTTCAAGAGGGACAGGGGACGAGTGGCTACACCTTC. This gives the protein CSARVQEGQGTSGYTF.

V usage is TRBV6-2 or TRBV6-3 and J usage is TRBJ2-7, with 7 bases matching TRBD1. The CDR3 runs to 14 residues. Germline CDR1 is MNHEY and CDR2 is SVGEGT. V shed 0 bases, J shed 5 bases, and the junction held 4 bases outside the gene matches. The CDR3 sequence is CASSYSGQKNEQYF. CDR3 DNA sequence: TGTGCCAGCAGTTACTCGGGACAGAAGAACGAGCAGTACTTC.

The CDR3 region is CSVTQGAGYEQYF. CDR3 nucleotide sequence: TGCAGTGTTACACAGGGGGCAGGGTACGAGCAGTACTTC. The chain recombines TRBV20-1 with TRBJ2-7; TRBD1 aligns across 9 bases. The CDR3 runs 13 residues. The germline gives CDR1 DFQATT, CDR2 SNEGSKA (reference sequence). V gave up 7 bases and J gave up 4 bases; unmatched junction bases: 8.

This clonotype was picked up a small number of times. The rearrangement joins TRBV9 to TRBJ2-2; D is undetermined. Germline V gives CDR1 SGDLS, CDR2 YYNGEE. The CDR3 is 13 amino acids. V was trimmed by 3 bases and J by 0 bases, leaving 3 bases between them. CDR3 region: CASSGPNTGELFF. In nucleotides, the CDR3 is TGTGCCAGCAGCGGACCGAACACCGGGGAGCTGTTTTTT.

This clonotype was seen only a few times. The chain recombines TRBV19 with TRBJ2-5; D remains ambiguous. The DNA end favors TRBJ2-1, so the J call may be wrong. The CDR3 covers 17 residues. CDR1 LNHDA and CDR2 SQIVND come from the germline V gene (reference sequence). The CDR3 DNA reads as TGTGCCAGTAGTTTCAGCCCCCCCAGAGCTTCGGGCAATGAGCAGTTCTTC. Protein sequence: CASSFSPPRASGNEQFF.